The 3 T cell receptor beta chains presented below share a single source sample, sequenced in a study of blood T cell repertoires in COVID-19. Some clones are missing from TCRdb's copy, which holds only in-frame ones; the method was immunoSEQ multiplex PCR. The sample includes over 95,000 clones, approximately 84% of them seen just once. Source material: peripheral blood. The receptors derive from a man aged 45-60 years with acute or convalescent COVID-19.

V is TRBV7-9 and J is TRBJ1-2, with TRBD1 matching 8 bases. Germline assignment: CDR1 SEHNR and CDR2 FQNEAQ (reference sequence). V lost 7 bases to trimming and J lost 8 bases; unmatched junction nucleotides: 9. CDR3 length: 13 amino acids. In DNA, the CDR3 is TGTGCCAGCACCCTTGCAGGGGGCTCCGGCTACACCTTC. Amino acid sequence: CASTLAGGSGYTF.

The count of this clone is one. The chain carries TRBV5-6 and TRBJ1-1, with 8 bases lining up with TRBD1. The CDR3 spans 14 residues. With 3 bases clipped from V and 2 bases from J, the junction kept 3 bases outside the gene matches. Germline CDR1 reads SGHDT; CDR2 reads YYEEEE. The CDR3 loop is CASSYTGGNTEAFF. The CDR3 region has the DNA TGTGCCAGCAGCTACACAGGGGGAAACACTGAAGCTTTCTTT.

The sample holds one count of this clone. The chain combines TRBV24-1 with TRBJ1-2; 8 nucleotides match TRBD1. V lost 5 bases, J lost 6 bases, and 7 bases stayed unmatched. The germline CDR1 and CDR2 sequences are KGHDR and SFDVKD. There are 14 residues in the CDR3. The CDR3: CATSGSGGYNGYTF. CDR3 nucleotide sequence: TGTGCCACCAGTGGGTCAGGGGGCTATAATGGCTACACCTTC.